The 4 T cell receptor beta chains below come from one sample, sequenced in a study of blood T cells in healthy people across ages. A second about 6 to 12 cycle PCR used barcoded and J-beta primers. Via MiXCR, TCRdb re-called the 5' RACE reads, giving one row per CDR3 protein. The profile shows roughly 830,000 distinct CDR3 sequences, less than 80% of them singletons. The sample was blood. These receptors were taken from a young man in good health.

The gene calls are TRBV24-1 and TRBJ2-5; D not resolved. The germline V gene encodes CDR1 KGHDR and CDR2 SFDVKD. Trimming took off 3 bases at V and 2 bases at J, with 9 bases between the two ends. The CDR3 contains 14 residues. CDR3 in amino acids: CATSDPGRQETQYF. The DNA for the CDR3 is TGTGCCACCAGTGATCCGGGCAGACAAGAGACCCAGTACTTC.

Only a few counts were recorded for this clonotype. The chain uses TRBV29-1 and TRBJ1-4, with 9 bases identical to TRBD1. CDR3 length equals 13 residues. The V and J ends lost 7 bases and 7 bases, in that order; junction bases with no gene match: 7. CDR1 is SQVTM and CDR2 is ANQGSEA in the germline V gene. Here the CDR3 reads CSGSTGGIEKLFF. Written as DNA, the CDR3 is TGCAGCGGATCGACAGGGGGAATTGAAAAACTGTTTTTT.

In regard to this clonotype: One junction end does not reproduce the germline sequence, and a read error may be involved. The rearrangement joins TRBV4-2 to TRBJ2-1; 8 bases are shared with TRBD2. The CDR3 sequence is 17 residues long. Germline values: CDR1 LGHNA, CDR2 YNFKEQ. CDR3 region: CASNQAGVAGFYNEQFF. For the CDR3, the DNA is TGTGCCAGCAACCAAGCGGGGGTAGCGGGGTTCTACAATGAGCAGTTCTTC.

CDR3 sequence: CASPLMGPRRGEQYF. CDR3 nucleotides: TGTGCCAGCCCCCTTATGGGGCCACGCAGGGGCGAGCAGTACTTC. V is TRBV21-1 and J is TRBJ2-5; the table gives TRBD1 as D, unverified against the DNA. The closer fit of TRBJ2-7 to the DNA end suggests the J call may be wrong. TRBV21-1 is flagged as a pseudogene. The CDR3 is 15 residues long.